This T cell receptor (beta chain) comes out of a study of cytomegalovirus exposure and HLA in healthy donors. Study findings and constraints: Available immune exposure information covered CMV serostatus only. Association of 17,000 or so TCR beta sequences with HLA alleles was found at 0.05 false discovery rate in a later analysis. One cluster of highly shared sequence variants probably arose as a sequencing artifact.

This clone was detected only once. Its specificity is not known. A multiplex PCR was run with 60 Vbeta primers and 13 Jbeta primers. Per the authors' pipeline: Unique TCR beta chains numbered around 80 million in a later analysis, with about 11 million shared. Some clones are missing from TCRdb's copy, which holds only in-frame ones; the method was immunoSEQ multiplex PCR. V and J calls and clone size are copied from that table; D and trimming were computed from the DNA. The repertoire holds about 110,000 clones, with 82% as singletons. The TCR comes from a man aged 30-40 years in good health and CMV-seropositive. Sequences were obtained from PBMCs.

This CDR3 reads CASSQGEVAGSDEQYF. CDR3 nucleotide sequence: TGTGCCAGCAGCCAAGGGGAGGTAGCGGGGTCGGACGAGCAGTACTTC. The rearrangement uses TRBV4-2 and TRBJ2-7; 8 bases agree with TRBD2. With V trimmed by 1 base and J by 5 bases, 10 bases remained unmatched. The CDR3 consists of 16 residues. Germline V gene lookup returns CDR1 LGHNA and CDR2 YNFKEQ.